What follows are 18 T cell receptor beta chains derived from one specimen sequenced in a study of blood T cell repertoires in COVID-19. TCRdb keeps only in-frame clones here, not all; method: immunoSEQ multiplex PCR. The sample yields 320,000 or so clones, 85% seen once. The sample was PBMCs or T cells enriched from blood (not recorded which). All receptors derive from a woman in her 30s who had been exposed to COVID-19.

The rearrangement uses TRBV10-3 and TRBJ2-3; TRBD1 matches 8 bases. The V gene end was trimmed by 9 bases and the J gene end by 2 bases; junction bases not matched to a gene: 7. The CDR3 has 14 amino acids. Germline V CDR1 and CDR2: ENHRY, SYGVKD. Written as DNA, the CDR3 is TGTGCCATACGGACAGGGATCTTCACAGATACGCAGTATTTT. Translation gives CAIRTGIFTDTQYF.

The chain carries TRBV7-3 and TRBJ2-3, with D perhaps TRBD1 (6 bases). The CDR3 runs 19 residues. V gave up 5 bases and J gave up 0 bases, with 24 bases separating them. Germline loops: CDR1 SGHTA, CDR2 FQGTGA. CDR3 protein: CASSLAQGRNVPSTDTQYF. CDR3 DNA: TGTGCCAGCAGCCTAGCACAGGGTAGGAACGTCCCTAGCACAGATACGCAGTATTTT. The whole variable domain, filled in from reference TRBV7-3 and TRBJ2-3, reads GAGVSQTPSNKVTEKGKYVELRCDPISGHTALYWYRQSLGQGPEFLIYFQGTGAADDSGLPNDRFFAVRPEGSVSTLKIQRTERGDSAVYLCASSLAQGRNVPSTDTQYFGPGTRLTVL.

This clone was seen only once. The chain combines TRBV28 with TRBJ2-1; weak D call: TRBD2 (5 bases). The CDR3 covers 13 residues. The germline CDR1 and CDR2 sequences are MDHEN and SYDVKM. V lost 8 bases and J lost 8, with 16 bases in between. In DNA, the CDR3 is TGTGCCAGCTATCAGGCGGGTTTGGATGAGCAGTTCTTC. Encoded protein: CASYQAGLDEQFF.

The rearrangement joins TRBV30 to TRBJ1-2; D call uncertain. From germline, CDR1 is GTSNPN and CDR2 SVGIG (reference sequence). CDR3 size: 13 residues. Between the trimmed V and J ends, which lost 5 bases and 6 bases, there was a span of 16 bases. CDR3 in amino acids: CAWAPGIGDGYTF. In DNA form, the CDR3 reads TGTGCCTGGGCTCCGGGGATCGGCGATGGCTACACCTTC.

The DNA of the CDR3 is TGTGCCAGCAGCCAGGACAGCTCTGGGGCCAACGTCCTGACTTTC. Residues: CASSQDSSGANVLTF. The V gene is TRBV7-2, the J gene TRBJ2-6; the D gene is possibly TRBD1 (6 bases). The ends were cut back, 5 bases at V and 0 bases at J, with 8 bases in the middle. The CDR3 spans 15 residues. CDR1 is SGHTA and CDR2 is FQGNSA in the germline V gene.

This clone was picked up one time. The gene calls are TRBV27 and TRBJ2-1, with D tentatively TRBD2 (6 bases). Germline V CDR1 and CDR2: MNHEY, SMNVEV (reference sequence). CDR3 length equals 16 residues. Trimming took off 3 bases at V and 3 bases at J, with 15 bases between the two ends. The CDR3: CASSFYDGGDYNEQFF. The CDR3 nucleotides are TGTGCCAGCAGTTTCTACGACGGGGGAGACTACAATGAGCAGTTCTTC.

This clone showed up just a few times. The V gene is TRBV24-1, the J gene TRBJ1-1, with unresolved D. Between the trimmed V and J ends, which lost 12 bases and 2 bases, there was a span of 18 bases. Germline V gives CDR1 KGHDR, CDR2 SFDVKD. The CDR3 length is 14 residues. The CDR3 nucleotides are TGTGCCGCCCAAGCGGCAGGCGAAAACACTGAAGCTTTCTTT. Protein: CAAQAAGENTEAFF.

The CDR3 spells CASSLIGGGYNEQFF. The CDR3 nucleotides read TGTGCCAGCAGCTTAATTGGCGGGGGATACAATGAGCAGTTCTTC. The gene calls are TRBV7-3 and TRBJ2-1; TRBD2 agrees at 7 bases. Germline CDR1 reads SGHTA; CDR2 reads FQGTGA. The CDR3 spans 15 residues. V shed 1 base, J shed 4 bases, and the junction held 4 bases outside the gene matches.

This chain links TRBV21-1 with TRBJ1-5. TRBV21-1 is given as a pseudogene. This CDR3 is built from 18 residues. CDR3 loop: CASSKVVLSLDSNQPQHF. The DNA of the CDR3 is TGTGCCAGCAGCAAAGTCGTGCTGAGTTTAGATAGCAATCAGCCCCAGCATTTT.

The V call is TRBV3-1 (or the pseudogene TRBV3-2), the J call TRBJ2-7, with 8 bases fitting TRBD1. J gave up 3 bases and V 3 bases, and 7 bases lay outside the gene matches. Germline V CDR1 and CDR2: LGHDT, YNNKEL (reference sequence). The CDR3 extends over 15 amino acids. CDR3 sequence reads: CASSQLLQGDYEQYF. CDR3 sequence (DNA): TGTGCCAGCAGCCAGTTACTACAGGGGGACTACGAGCAGTACTTC.

This rearrangement joins TRBV28 to TRBJ1-1, with a tentative D call TRBD1 (6 bases). CDR3 length: 13 residues. With 10 bases removed from V and 2 bases from J, the gap between germline ends came to 14 bases. CDR1 is MDHEN and CDR2 is SYDVKM in the germline V gene. In DNA form, the CDR3 reads TGTGCCACCGAAACAGGGTTTAACACTGAAGCTTTCTTT. It specifies CATETGFNTEAFF.

V gene TRBV19 combines with J gene TRBJ2-5, with a possible D match to TRBD1 (6 bases). The germline V gene encodes CDR1 LNHDA and CDR2 SQIVND (reference sequence). V lost 6 bases and J lost 2, with 16 bases in between. This CDR3 has 15 amino acids. CDR3 loop: CASRNLRDKQETQYF. DNA of the CDR3: TGTGCCAGTAGAAATCTCCGGGACAAGCAAGAGACCCAGTACTTC.

The chain has TRBV7-9 and TRBJ1-2; D is unclear. Trimming shortened V by 3 bases and J by 6 bases, and 14 bases separated the two germline ends. This CDR3 is built from 14 residues. The V gene's germline CDR1 is SEHNR and CDR2 FQNEAQ (reference sequence). CDR3 protein: CASSLGSEMDGYTF. CDR3 DNA sequence: TGTGCCAGCAGCTTGGGCTCTGAAATGGATGGCTACACCTTC.

A single count supports this clone. The chain joins TRBV7-3 to TRBJ2-1; 9 positions agree with TRBD2. J gave up 9 bases and V 5 bases, and 14 bases lay outside the gene matches. The CDR3 covers 16 residues. Germline V CDR1 and CDR2: SGHTA, FQGTGA. CDR3 region: CASSPTVASGIFEQFF. The CDR3 DNA sequence: TGTGCCAGCAGCCCCACGGTGGCTAGCGGGATCTTTGAGCAGTTCTTC.

The genes are TRBV6-2 or TRBV6-3 and TRBJ1-2; 8 nucleotides line up with TRBD1. The CDR3 is 16 amino acids. Germline values: CDR1 MNHEY, CDR2 SVGEGT. Trimming cost V 0 bases and J 0 bases; bases outside gene matches: 3. The DNA of the CDR3 is TGTGCCAGCAGTTACTCGACAGGGGACGCTAACTATGGCTACACCTTC. Amino acid sequence: CASSYSTGDANYGYTF.

The V call is TRBV4-3, the J call TRBJ2-7, with D possibly TRBD1 on 6 matching bases. Per germline, CDR1 LGHNA and CDR2 YSLEER. The CDR3 sequence is 15 residues long. V was pared by 5 bases and J by 0 bases, with 14 bases between. CDR3 protein: CASSKWTALSYEQYF. CDR3 in DNA: TGCGCCAGCAGCAAGTGGACAGCTCTCTCCTACGAGCAGTACTTC.

V gene TRBV30 combines with J gene TRBJ1-2, with D unresolved. V was trimmed by 3 bases and J by 4 bases, leaving 12 bases between them. Germline V CDR1 and CDR2: GTSNPN, SVGIG (reference sequence). This CDR3 has 13 amino acids. In DNA form, the CDR3 reads TGTGCCTGGAGCACTGACGAGGTCTATGGCTACACCTTC. Translating it yields CAWSTDEVYGYTF.

The chain carries TRBV7-9 and TRBJ2-7; TRBD2 is a possible D gene (6 bases). This CDR3 region has 15 residues. The V end lost 10 bases, the J end lost 7 bases, and 26 bases lay between the germline ends. Germline V gene data show CDR1 as SEHNR and CDR2 as FQNEAQ (reference sequence). The CDR3 loop reads CATGLASTPSGEQYF. The CDR3, as DNA: TGTGCCACGGGGCTAGCGTCGACGCCCTCGGGGGAGCAGTACTTC.